The TCR beta chain under discussion was sequenced for a study of T cell responses to AZD1222 COVID-19 vaccine. Study-wide results and limits: Of spike-specific TCRs, nearly half reportedly target regions left unmutated in variants.

Comments on this clone: The antigen remains undetermined.

V dropped 8 bases and J dropped 2; count of bases not matched to a gene: 7. The CDR3 length is 15 residues. The germline gives CDR1 SGHNT, CDR2 YENEEA. The method was immunoSEQ multiplex PCR; TCRdb's version includes in-frame clones alone and lacks a portion of them. In the table there are about 220,000 clones, 90% to 95% of which are singletons. This sequence joins TRBV11-3 and TRBJ2-3; 10 bases agree with TRBD2. The sample here was peripheral blood, taken on day 0 of MenACWY control vaccination. The source of this sequence is an adult in good health. The CDR3 nucleotides are TGTGCCAGCGGACAGCGGGGGGGCACCACAGATACGCAGTATTTT. Translated: CASGQRGGTTDTQYF.